This T cell receptor (beta chain) was captured in a study of brain T cells in children with intractable seizures. Sequencing used immunoSEQ multiplex PCR; TCRdb keeps in-frame clones, though not all of them. The sample records 75,000 to 80,000 clones, about 92% being singletons. Comments on this clone: Its antigen is not known.

V gave up 8 bases and J gave up 11 bases, with 13 bases separating them. The CDR3 consists of 12 residues. Only cases whose brain tissue showed the highest T cell transcript signatures were sequenced. Pre-surgery treatment included at least one anti-epileptic drug. Study-wide results and limits: Pre- and post-surgery blood differed in depth, so pre-surgery absences may be undersampling. Patients' HCMV serostatus was unknown; virus specificity rests on CDR3 similarity alone.

This sample comprised peripheral blood, obtained at surgery. This clonotype was obtained from a boy under two years old with tuberous sclerosis and intractable seizures. The genes are TRBV12-3 or TRBV12-4 and TRBJ1-6; maybe TRBD1 (5 bases). The CDR3 here is CASGEVGAPLHF. Written as DNA, the CDR3 is TGTGCCAGCGGGGAGGTGGGGGCACCCCTCCACTTT.